This record concerns one T cell receptor (beta chain) sequence. The antigen is unknown. The data derive from a study of OX40 agonist ivuxolimab in advanced cancers. Study context: Averaging roughly 60 years in age, with a range of roughly 23 to 85, the cohort was about 85% male. Findings and caveats of the study: At 0.1 to 3.0 mg/kg, clonal expansion of CD4+ and CD8+ blood T cells had occurred by week 6.

Germline lookup yields CDR1 MNHEY and CDR2 SVGAGI. V lost 6 bases to trimming and J lost 0 bases, with 11 bases between them. The CDR3 contains 14 residues. Repertoires were generated with immunoSEQ multiplex PCR, while TCRdb's copy carries only in-frame clones and drops some. The table shows under 100,000 clones, with about 88% occurring only once. The chain employs TRBV6-5 and TRBJ1-1; maybe TRBD1 (5 bases). The source of this sequence is an adult with an advanced solid tumor such as melanoma, head and neck, liver or kidney cancer. The material sequenced was CD4+ or CD8+ T cells sorted from blood, taken in a trial of the OX40 agonist ivuxolimab. DNA for the CDR3: TGTGCCAGCAGGAAGGGACGGCTGAACACTGAAGCTTTCTTT. Residues: CASRKGRLNTEAFF.